One sample yielded the 15 T cell receptor beta chains listed below, sequenced in a study of OX40 agonist ivuxolimab in advanced cancers. Data came from immunoSEQ multiplex PCR; TCRdb stores just in-frame clones and leaves some out. The sample shows tens of thousands of clones, 85% to 90% of them seen only once. Sequenced material: CD4+ or CD8+ T cells sorted from blood, taken in a trial of the OX40 agonist ivuxolimab. These receptors all stem from an adult with an advanced solid tumor such as melanoma, head and neck, liver or kidney cancer.

The chain couples TRBV7-2 to TRBJ2-3; 11 bases fit TRBD2. This CDR3 spans 17 amino acids. The V gene's germline CDR1 is SGHTA and CDR2 FQGNSA. J gave up 4 bases and V 4 bases, and 10 bases lay outside the gene matches. The CDR3, as DNA: TGTGCCAGCAGCTCCCAACTAGCGGGAGTTCCTCCAGATACGCAGTATTTT. Translated, it gives CASSSQLAGVPPDTQYF.

The rearrangement links TRBV5-1 to TRBJ2-3; 7 nucleotides align to TRBD1. V was clipped by 4 bases and J by 0 bases; unmatched bases: 5. This CDR3 is 15 amino acids long. CDR1 and CDR2 from the germline V gene are SGHRS and YFSETQ. The DNA for the CDR3 is TGCGCCAGCAGCCCACAGGGGTCGAGCACAGATACGCAGTATTTT. Translation: CASSPQGSSTDTQYF. Full variable domain (remainder filled in from reference TRBV5-1 and TRBJ2-3): KAGVTQTPRYLIKTRGQQVTLSCSPISGHRSVSWYQQTPGQGLQFLFEYFSETQRNKGNFPGRFSGRQFSNSRSEMNVSTLELGDSALYLCASSPQGSSTDTQYFGPGTRLTVL.

The CDR3 spells CASSEAGGGETQYF. The CDR3, as DNA: TGCGCCAGCAGCGAAGCGGGGGGAGGAGAGACCCAGTACTTC. The V and J genes are TRBV5-1 and TRBJ2-5; 9 nucleotides agree with TRBD2. The V gene end was trimmed by 4 bases and the J gene end by 4 bases; junction bases not matched to a gene: 5. Germline values: CDR1 SGHRS, CDR2 YFSETQ. The CDR3 has 14 amino acids.

This chain uses TRBV6-5 with TRBJ1-5, with 8 bases matching TRBD1. The V and J ends lost 5 bases and 7 bases, in that order; junction bases with no gene match: 4. Germline CDR1 and CDR2: MNHEY and SVGAGI. This CDR3 spans 13 amino acids. The CDR3 DNA sequence: TGTGCCAGCAGTAACAGGGGGGGGCAGCCCCAGCATTTT. It specifies CASSNRGGQPQHF.

This chain links TRBV28 with TRBJ1-6, with 9 bases matching TRBD1. The CDR3 is 15 residues long. With 6 bases clipped from V and 7 bases from J, the junction kept 7 bases outside the gene matches. Germline CDR1 reads MDHEN; CDR2 reads SYDVKM. The CDR3: CASRPGTGLNSPLHF. CDR3 DNA sequence: TGTGCCAGCAGGCCCGGGACAGGGCTAAATTCACCCCTCCACTTT. Using reference TRBV28 and TRBJ1-6 for the parts outside the CDR3, the full variable domain is DVKVTQSSRYLVKRTGEKVFLECVQDMDHENMFWYRQDPGLGLRLIYFSYDVKMKEKGDIPEGYSVSREKKERFSLILESASTNQTSMYLCASRPGTGLNSPLHFGNGTRLTVT.

This chain links TRBV5-1 with TRBJ1-2, with 11 bases fitting TRBD1. Per germline, CDR1 SGHRS and CDR2 YFSETQ. V dropped 4 bases and J dropped 7; count of bases not matched to a gene: 6. This CDR3 contains 14 residues. The DNA of the CDR3 is TGCGCCAGCAGCACCCGGACAGGGGGCAGTGGCTACACCTTC. Translated, it gives CASSTRTGGSGYTF.

This chain connects TRBV2 to TRBJ1-1; tentative D call: TRBD1 (6 bases). V shed 5 bases and J shed 1 base, with 8 bases lying between them. The CDR3 is 13 residues long. Germline CDR1 is SNHLY and CDR2 is FYNNEI. The CDR3, as DNA: TGTGCCAGCAGTCAGGGGCGGAACACTGAAGCTTTCTTT. Amino acid sequence: CASSQGRNTEAFF.

In DNA, the CDR3 is TGTGCCTGGAGCGGTGGGACAGTAGAGACCCAGTACTTC. It encodes CAWSGGTVETQYF. V gene TRBV30 combines with J gene TRBJ2-5, with 7 positions matching TRBD1. The CDR3 spans 13 residues. V was pared by 3 bases and J by 4 bases, with 5 bases of the junction left unmatched. The germline V gene encodes CDR1 GTSNPN and CDR2 SVGIG (reference sequence). The full variable domain, completed using reference TRBV30 and TRBJ2-5, is SQTIHQWPATLVQPVGSPLSLECTVEGTSNPNLYWYRQAAGRGLQLLFYSVGIGQISSEVPQNLSASRPQDRQFILSSKKLLLSDSGFYLCAWSGGTVETQYFGPGTRLLVL.

The chain is built from TRBV12-5 and TRBJ1-2; D not certain. CDR1 is LGHNT, CDR2 FRNRAP, per germline. This CDR3 contains 12 residues. V lost 1 base and J 4 bases, leaving 4 bases between the germline ends. CDR3 sequence reads: CASGLAGYGYTF. The CDR3 bases are TGTGCTAGTGGTTTGGCTGGCTATGGCTACACCTTC.

The V and J genes are TRBV5-5 and TRBJ2-7; unclear D gene. Trimming shortened V by 2 bases and J by 2 bases, and 20 bases separated the two germline ends. The CDR3 totals 17 residues. CDR1 SGHKS and CDR2 YYEKEE come from the germline V gene (reference sequence). This chain's CDR3 is CASSLGIDQRPPYEQYF. DNA of the CDR3: TGTGCCAGCAGCTTAGGGATTGACCAACGCCCGCCCTACGAGCAGTACTTC.

The chain carries TRBV2 and TRBJ2-7; 13 nucleotides match TRBD2. Looked up from germline, CDR1 is SNHLY and CDR2 is FYNNEI. V lost 8 bases and J lost 7; bases outside the gene matches: 11. This CDR3 region has 15 residues. The CDR3 bases are TGTGCCAGCGGGGAATGGACTAGCGGGAGTAGTGAGCAGTACTTC. Residues: CASGEWTSGSSEQYF. Using reference TRBV2 and TRBJ2-7 for the parts outside the CDR3, the full variable domain is EPEVTQTPSHQVTQMGQEVILRCVPISNHLYFYWYRQILGQKVEFLVSFYNNEISEKSEIFDDQFSVERPDGSNFTLKIRSTKLEDSAMYFCASGEWTSGSSEQYFGPGTRLTVT.

In this sample, this clone turned up a few times. This rearrangement joins TRBV11-3 to TRBJ2-6, with unresolved D. This CDR3 region has 16 residues. The V and J ends lost 5 bases and 0 bases respectively, with 11 bases between them. CDR1 SGHNT and CDR2 YENEEA come from the germline V gene. CDR3 residues: CASSPGPSSGANVLTF. CDR3 DNA sequence: TGTGCCAGCAGCCCCGGCCCATCCTCTGGGGCCAACGTCCTGACTTTC.

V and J are TRBV19 and TRBJ1-6; maybe TRBD1 (5 bases). Trimming removed 3 bases from V and 2 bases from J, with 17 bases in between. The length of the CDR3 is 18 residues. Germline loops: CDR1 LNHDA, CDR2 SQIVND (reference sequence). This CDR3 is CASSIPPVGGAYNSPLHF. The CDR3 DNA sequence: TGTGCCAGTAGTATTCCCCCCGTTGGGGGAGCCTATAATTCACCCCTCCACTTT.

This clone was seen more than once but under ten times. This CDR3 is CASSLRQDQETQYF. In DNA, the CDR3 is TGCGCCAGCAGCTTGCGACAGGACCAAGAGACCCAGTACTTC. The V gene is TRBV5-1, the J gene TRBJ2-5; D may be TRBD1 (6 bases). Germline values: CDR1 SGHRS, CDR2 YFSETQ. There are 14 residues in the CDR3. Trimming cost V 1 base and J 0 bases, with 7 bases left between them.

The chain combines TRBV15 with TRBJ2-3, with TRBD2 as a possible D gene (6 bases). This CDR3 region has 16 residues. V dropped 2 bases and J dropped 1 base, with 13 bases sitting between them. The germline CDR1 and CDR2 sequences are LNHNV and YYDKDF (reference sequence). The CDR3 here is CATSRRSGGGTDTQYF. CDR3 in DNA: TGTGCCACCAGCAGACGAAGCGGAGGGGGCACAGATACGCAGTATTTT.